Below are 18 T cell receptor beta chains sequenced from a single sample in a study of PD-L1 blockade in urothelial cancer. TCRdb keeps only in-frame clones here, not all; method: immunoSEQ multiplex PCR. The sample comprises approximately 50,000 clones, about 86% of which are singletons, and 20% to 25% rests with the top ten. The time point here: pretreatment peripheral blood. The material was PBMCs, obtained around atezolizumab (anti-PD-L1) treatment. Receptors originate from a man aged 55 to 69 with urothelial cancer.

The chain combines TRBV11-1 with TRBJ1-1; D gene unclear. Trimming left V 6 bases short and J 5 bases short, with 19 bases between. CDR1 and CDR2 from the germline V gene are SGHAT and FQDESV (reference sequence). The CDR3 is 15 residues long. The CDR3 reads CASRTSGVTGTEAFF. In DNA form, the CDR3 reads TGTGCCAGCAGGACCTCCGGGGTCACGGGAACTGAAGCTTTCTTT.

The chain joins TRBV7-8 to TRBJ1-3; D gene uncertain. Germline V gives CDR1 SGHVS, CDR2 FQNEAQ. The CDR3 extends over 15 amino acids. The V end lost 2 bases, the J end lost 0 bases, and 8 bases lay between the germline ends. CDR3 coding DNA: TGTGCCAGCAGCTTATTTCGCAGCTCTGGAAACACCATATATTTT. This encodes CASSLFRSSGNTIYF.

V and J are TRBV18 and TRBJ2-7, with TRBD2 identical over 8 bases. The CDR3 sequence is 15 residues long. The germline V gene has CDR1 KGHSH and CDR2 LQKENI. The J segment lost 7 bases and the V segment lost 0 bases, leaving 8 bases of the junction unmatched. CDR3 in DNA: TGTGCCAGCTCACCACCGAGCGGGAGTAGGGAAGAGCAGTACTTC. Encoded protein: CASSPPSGSREEQYF.

The chain carries TRBV6-1 and TRBJ1-2; 9 bases map to TRBD1. This CDR3 spans 15 amino acids. The ends lost 6 bases at V and 4 bases at J; junction bases unmatched: 9. Per germline, CDR1 MNHNS and CDR2 SASEGT. CDR3 region: CASSVHRGPGYGYTF. CDR3 sequence (DNA): TGTGCCAGCAGCGTACACAGGGGGCCTGGCTATGGCTACACCTTC.

The chain employs TRBV30 and TRBJ1-2; D is possibly TRBD1 (5 bases). Looked up from germline, CDR1 is GTSNPN and CDR2 is SVGIG (reference sequence). Trimming pared 3 bases from V and 8 bases from J, leaving 16 bases between. The length of the CDR3 is 13 residues. CDR3 sequence: CAWRGEGLGGYTF. The CDR3 DNA sequence: TGTGCCTGGAGGGGGGAGGGACTAGGAGGCTACACCTTC.

The chain has TRBV11-2 and TRBJ2-1; 7 positions match TRBD1. V lost 0 bases, J lost 14 bases, and 7 bases stayed unmatched. This CDR3 is built from 13 residues. Germline CDR1 is SGHAT and CDR2 is FQNNGV. CDR3 amino acids: CASSLEGTALKFF. CDR3 bases: TGTGCCAGCAGCTTAGAAGGGACAGCCCTTAAGTTCTTC.

The CDR3 coding sequence is TGCGCCAGCAGCCAAGACAGGGACAGCGCGAACACCGGGGAGCTGTTTTTT. It encodes CASSQDRDSANTGELFF. The chain links TRBV4-1 to TRBJ2-2, with 7 nucleotides matching TRBD1. The CDR3 length is 17 residues. Germline CDR1 reads MGHRA; CDR2 reads YSYEKL. Trimming cost V 0 bases and J 0 bases; bases outside gene matches: 4.

The genes are TRBV23-1 and TRBJ1-5; TRBD1 is a possible D gene (6 bases). TRBV23-1 belongs to the ORF category, with a function that is uncertain. V was shortened by 5 bases and J by 4 bases, with 15 bases between the two germline ends. CDR3 length equals 15 residues. CDR3 nucleotide sequence: TGCGCCAGCAGTACTCAGGCAGGGGAGAATCAGCCCCAGCATTTT. This encodes CASSTQAGENQPQHF.

This chain uses TRBV5-6 with TRBJ1-4; D ambiguous. Germline V lookup: CDR1 SGHDT, CDR2 YYEEEE. V gave up 0 bases and J gave up 0 bases, with 9 bases separating them. This CDR3 region has 16 residues. CDR3 sequence reads: CASSLAGRATNEKLFF. The CDR3 DNA sequence: TGTGCCAGCAGCTTGGCCGGGAGGGCAACTAATGAAAAACTGTTTTTT. Based on the CDR3 plus reference TRBV5-6 and TRBJ1-4, the full variable domain is DAGVTQSPTHLIKTRGQQVTLRCSPKSGHDTVSWYQQALGQGPQFIFQYYEEEERQRGNFPDRFSGHQFPNYSSELNVNALLLGDSALYLCASSLAGRATNEKLFFGSGTQLSVL.

This chain links TRBV9 with TRBJ2-5; D is uncertain. The ends were cut back, 2 bases at V and 4 bases at J, with 6 bases in the middle. CDR1 SGDLS and CDR2 YYNGEE come from the germline V gene. The CDR3 runs 12 residues. The CDR3 DNA follows: TGTGCCAGCAGCGTTCTCGGAGAGACCCAGTACTTC. Amino acids: CASSVLGETQYF.

The V gene is TRBV4-3, the J gene TRBJ2-3, with unresolved D. The CDR3 contains 16 residues. Germline V CDR1 and CDR2: LGHNA, YSLEER. Trimming removed 2 bases from V and 1 base from J, with 13 bases in between. The CDR3 sequence is CASSQFVNGRTDTQYF. The CDR3 DNA follows: TGCGCCAGCAGCCAATTTGTGAACGGTCGCACAGATACGCAGTATTTT.

The gene calls are TRBV11-2 and TRBJ2-7; D unclear. In germline, CDR1 is SGHAT, CDR2 FQNNGV. The CDR3 covers 15 residues. Trimming removed 1 base at V and 3 bases at J, with 13 bases between. CDR3 nucleotide sequence: TGTGCCAGCAGCTTAGTTGGCAGCGACGACTACGAGCAGTACTTC. Translated: CASSLVGSDDYEQYF.

The chain carries TRBV7-9 and TRBJ2-7; D may be TRBD1 (6 bases). From germline, CDR1 is SEHNR and CDR2 FQNEAQ (reference sequence). V lost 4 bases and J lost 5, with 15 bases in between. CDR3 length: 14 amino acids. The chain's CDR3 is CASSSTSRGDEQYF. The CDR3 DNA follows: TGTGCCAGCAGCTCCACGAGCAGGGGTGACGAGCAGTACTTC.

This clone occurred once. V gene TRBV14 combines with J gene TRBJ2-2; possibly TRBD1 for D (5 bases). CDR1 SGHDN and CDR2 FVKESK come from the germline V gene. The CDR3 consists of 18 residues. Trimming pared 0 bases from V and 6 bases from J, leaving 20 bases between. The CDR3 loop reads CASSQDRSRAYVAGELFF. The CDR3 DNA reads as TGTGCCAGCAGCCAAGATCGGTCCAGGGCTTATGTGGCCGGGGAGCTGTTTTTT.

The chain uses TRBV6-5 and TRBJ2-4; D is ambiguous. V lost 7 bases and J 6 bases, leaving 13 bases between the germline ends. The CDR3 is 13 residues long. The germline V gene encodes CDR1 MNHEY and CDR2 SVGAGI. CDR3 in DNA: TGTGCCAGCACCCCTGACACTGGAAACATTCAGTACTTC. Translated: CASTPDTGNIQYF.

The V and J genes are TRBV5-4 and TRBJ2-3; 8 bases agree with TRBD2. The V segment lost 4 bases and the J segment 0 bases; nucleotides outside the gene matches: 10. From germline, CDR1 is SGHNT and CDR2 YYREEE (reference sequence). CDR3 size: 17 residues. CDR3 sequence reads: CASSPVQASGSTDTQYF. The CDR3 nucleotides are TGTGCCAGCAGCCCAGTACAGGCTAGCGGGAGCACAGATACGCAGTATTTT.

The genes are TRBV7-2 and TRBJ2-7; possible D gene TRBD2, 6 bases. The V end was cut by 1 base, the J end by 3 bases, with 13 bases between. The germline V gene encodes CDR1 SGHTA and CDR2 FQGNSA. The length of the CDR3 is 15 residues. The CDR3 reads CASSLGPGLFYEQYF. The CDR3 DNA is TGTGCCAGCAGCTTAGGGCCGGGACTCTTCTACGAGCAGTACTTC.

This clone has only one observation. The chain has TRBV5-6 and TRBJ1-2, with D possibly matching TRBD1 (5 bases). Germline CDR1 reads SGHDT; CDR2 reads YYEEEE. CDR3 length: 13 residues. V lost 0 bases to trimming and J lost 5 bases, with 8 bases between them. This CDR3 reads CASSLAGGYGYTF. The CDR3 coding sequence is TGTGCCAGCAGCTTGGCCGGGGGTTATGGCTACACCTTC.